Presented here are 24 T cell receptor beta chains from one specimen sequenced in a study of molecular identifiers for immune sequencing clone quantification. TCRdb redid the calling of the PCR reads with MiXCR, one entry per CDR3 protein. In the table there are 490,000 or so distinct CDR3 sequences, about 22% of which are singletons. Source material: naive CD8+ T cells from blood, with Jurkat cell RNA spiked in. Subset of the sample: FACS-sorted CD8+CD4-CCR7+CD45RA+ naive T cells. Every receptor here comes from a human donor in good health. Some libraries in this study had Jurkat cell RNA spiked in.

The V call is TRBV11-2, the J call TRBJ2-1; TRBD2 matches at 8 bases. From germline, CDR1 is SGHAT and CDR2 FQNNGV. This CDR3 has 16 residues. The V gene end was trimmed by 1 base and the J gene end by 2 bases; junction bases not matched to a gene: 4. CDR3 coding DNA: TGTGCCAGCAGCTTAGTGGCCGGGGGGGCCTACAATGAGCAGTTCTTC. Its translation is CASSLVAGGAYNEQFF.

In this sample, this clonotype turned up many times. The chain carries TRBV5-4 and TRBJ2-3; D is uncertain. Germline CDR1 and CDR2: SGHNT and YYREEE (reference sequence). The V gene lost 1 base and the J gene lost 4 bases, with 4 bases spanning the gap. The CDR3 has 12 amino acids. CDR3 DNA sequence: TGTGCCAGCAGCTTGATGTCAGATACGCAGTATTTT. This sequence encodes CASSLMSDTQYF.

The sample holds many counts of this clonotype. The V gene is TRBV7-8, the J gene TRBJ2-5, with a tentative D call TRBD2 (7 bases). The V and J ends lost 6 bases and 4 bases respectively, with 21 bases between them. Germline-derived CDR1 and CDR2 are SGHVS and FQNEAQ. The CDR3 totals 16 residues. CDR3 in DNA: TGTGCCAGCAGTCAGCGGGGCCAGGGGTCGGGAGAGACCCAGTACTTC. This gives the protein CASSQRGQGSGETQYF.

This clonotype turned up a few times. As DNA, the CDR3 is TGTGCCAGCAGCTCGGGGAGTGGTCCCCAGCATTTT. Protein product: CASSSGSGPQHF. The rearrangement links TRBV5-6 to TRBJ1-5; D unclear. Trimming pared 3 bases from V and 10 bases from J, leaving 11 bases between. The CDR3 spans 12 residues. Looked up from germline, CDR1 is SGHDT and CDR2 is YYEEEE.

With regard to this clonotype: A single base separates this from a much larger clone, so it may be a read error. V gene TRBV14 combines with J gene TRBJ2-3; the D call may be TRBD1 or TRBD2 (5 bases each). In germline, CDR1 is SGHDN, CDR2 FVKESK. The length of the CDR3 is 13 residues. DNA for the CDR3: TGTGCCAGCAGTCTTGTCGGGGACGATAGGCAGTATTTT. Translation gives CASSLVGDDRQYF.

On this clonotype: A read error may account for a junction end that differs from germline. V is TRBV6-2 or TRBV6-3 and J is TRBJ2-2; D perhaps matches TRBD2 (6 bases). The CDR3 spans 14 residues. The germline gives CDR1 MNHEY, CDR2 SVGEGT. Written as DNA, the CDR3 is TGTGCCAGCAGTTACCGAGAGAACACCGGGGGGCTGTTTTTT. Its translation: CASSYRENTGGLFF.

Notes on this clonotype: This sequence may be a read error, since a much larger clone differs from it by one base. The rearrangement uses TRBV29-1 and TRBJ1-1; D uncertain. The germline V and J ends were trimmed by 5 bases and 6 bases, with 10 bases remaining between them. Per germline, CDR1 SQVTM and CDR2 ANQGSEA. The CDR3 has 11 residues. The chain's CDR3 is CSVREGAEAFF. CDR3 in DNA: TGCAGCGTTAGGGAGGGAGCTGAAGCTTTCTTT.

This clonotype was seen at least ten times. The chain couples TRBV7-9 to TRBJ1-4; TRBD1 matches at 10 bases. Trimming cost V 2 bases and J 6 bases; bases outside gene matches: 3. This CDR3 has 15 amino acids. Germline V CDR1 and CDR2: SEHNR, FQNEAQ (reference sequence). Here the CDR3 DNA reads TGTGCCAGCAGCTTATTCGGGACAGGGGATGAAAAACTGTTTTTT. Translation gives CASSLFGTGDEKLFF.

In regard to this clonotype: No DNA is shown, since the ends of the CDR3 on it are uncertain; the CDR3 is the one TCRdb lists. The J gene is TRBJ2-7, the V gene TRBV12-3 or TRBV12-4; TRBD1, the table's D call, was not compared with the DNA. Inclusive of both ends, the CDR3 amounts to 14 amino acids. The CDR3 spells CASSSSTASYVQYF.

As to this clonotype: It may be a read error: a sequence one base away is much more abundant. This CDR3 is CASSQPGQPNYGYTF. The CDR3 DNA follows: TGTGCCAGCAGCCAACCCGGACAGCCAAATTATGGCTACACCTTC. This chain uses TRBV3-1 with TRBJ1-2; a weak D match, TRBD1 (6 bases). The CDR3 covers 15 residues. Germline V CDR1 and CDR2: LGHDT, YNNKEL (reference sequence). Trimming cost V 2 bases and J 5 bases, with 15 bases left between them.

With respect to this clonotype: This may come from a read error, since a much larger clone is one base off. The V and J genes are TRBV9 and TRBJ2-5; a weak D match, TRBD2 (6 bases). This CDR3 spans 15 amino acids. Germline CDR1 reads SGDLS; CDR2 reads YYNGEE. Trimming cost V 3 bases and J 2 bases, with 14 bases left between them. The CDR3 bases are TGTGCCAGCAGCGCCTGGGGACTTACGCAAGAGACCCAGTACTTC. Translated: CASSAWGLTQETQYF.

This clonotype was observed at least ten times. J is TRBJ1-5 and V is TRBV6-2 or TRBV6-3; D remains unclear. Germline V gene data show CDR1 as MNHEY and CDR2 as SVGEGT. CDR3 size: 14 residues. Trimming left V 7 bases short and J 0 bases short, with 10 bases between. CDR3 residues: CASKMAVSNQPQHF. The CDR3 DNA reads as TGTGCCAGCAAGATGGCGGTTAGCAATCAGCCCCAGCATTTT.

This clonotype has more than one count but fewer than ten. The chain recombines TRBV20-1 with TRBJ2-1, with 12 bases that match TRBD2. Germline assignment: CDR1 DFQATT and CDR2 SNEGSKA (reference sequence). Losses at the gene ends were 3 bases for V and 7 bases for J; bases not matched to a gene: 1. The CDR3 is 13 residues long. The chain's CDR3 is CSARTSGSNEQFF. The CDR3 region has the DNA TGCAGTGCTAGGACTAGCGGGAGTAATGAGCAGTTCTTC.

At least ten counts were recorded for this clonotype. CDR3 protein: CASSPGSDTQYF. CDR3 DNA: TGTGCCAGCAGCCCGGGGAGTGATACGCAGTATTTT. The rearrangement uses TRBV5-4 and TRBJ2-3; D may be TRBD2 (5 bases). Germline loops: CDR1 SGHNT, CDR2 YYREEE (reference sequence). Trimming cost V 4 bases and J 6 bases, with 9 bases left between them. The CDR3 runs to 12 residues.

As for this clonotype: A much larger clone differs by one base, so this may be a read error. V usage is TRBV6-6 and J usage is TRBJ1-4; a weak D match, TRBD1 (5 bases). Trimming removed 11 bases at V and 5 bases at J, with 15 bases between. Germline V CDR1 and CDR2: MNHNY, SVGAGI (reference sequence). This CDR3 contains 13 residues. CDR3 DNA: TGTGCCGTCCGGGACGTACTCAATGAAAAACTGTTTTTT. Encoded protein: CAVRDVLNEKLFF.

About this clonotype: Being one base from a much bigger clone, this may be a read error. The rearrangement joins TRBV7-2 to TRBJ1-1; D is unresolved. Germline V gene lookup returns CDR1 SGHTA and CDR2 FQGNSA. The CDR3 sequence is 11 residues long. CDR3 nucleotide sequence: TGTGCCAGCAGCTTCCTAACTGAAGTTTTCTTT. Translation: CASSFLTEVFF.

This clonotype was seen only a few times. The genes are TRBV7-9 and TRBJ2-1; 7 nucleotides align to TRBD1. Germline-derived CDR1 and CDR2 are SEHNR and FQNEAQ (reference sequence). CDR3 size: 14 residues. The V gene end was trimmed by 7 bases and the J gene end by 5 bases; junction bases not matched to a gene: 8. In nucleotides, the CDR3 is TGTGCCAGCAAAGGACAGGCCGGGGACAATGAGCAGTTCTTC. This gives the protein CASKGQAGDNEQFF.

Notes on this clonotype: At one boundary the junction diverges from the germline segment, which might be a read error. The chain carries TRBV20-1 and TRBJ1-2; 9 nucleotides match TRBD1. Germline V gene data show CDR1 as DFQATT and CDR2 as SNEGSKA (reference sequence). This CDR3 has 18 amino acids. CDR3 in DNA: TGCAGTGCCCAAATATATAAACCGGGACAGGGAAGAAGGAGTGGCTGCACCTTC. The encoded protein is CSAQIYKPGQGRRSGCTF.

Comments on this clonotype: A much bigger clone sits one base away, suggesting this may be a read error. The chain combines TRBV7-9 with TRBJ1-1, with 8 bases that match TRBD1. CDR3 length: 14 amino acids. Germline V CDR1 and CDR2: SEHNR, FQNEAQ (reference sequence). The CDR3 bases are TGTGCCAGCAGCTCGACAGGGGCTCACACTGAAGCTCTCTTT. This translates into CASSSTGAHTEALF. Full variable domain (rest looked up from reference TRBV7-9 and TRBJ1-1): DTGVSQNPRHKITKRGQNVTFRCDPISEHNRLYWYRQTLGQGPEFLTYFQNEAQLEKSRLLSDRFSAERPKGSFSTLEIQRTEQGDSAMYLCASSSTGAHTEALFGQGTRLTVV.

In its sample, this clonotype was seen a few times. A clone one base away is much larger, so this may be a read error. The chain recombines TRBV29-1 with TRBJ2-7; 10 positions match TRBD2. The CDR3 extends over 13 amino acids. CDR1 and CDR2 from the germline V gene are SQVTM and ANQGSEA. The CDR3 DNA follows: TGCAGCGTTGCGCTAGCGGGAGCCTACGAGCCGTACTTC. It encodes CSVALAGAYEPYF.

This sequence joins TRBV6-5 and TRBJ1-2, with unresolved D. CDR1 and CDR2 (germline): MNHEY, SVGAGI. The CDR3 covers 15 residues. V was cut by 1 base and J by 2 bases, with 11 bases left in between. The CDR3 reads CASSYYARVNYGYTF. The CDR3 coding sequence is TGTGCCAGCAGTTACTACGCTCGAGTCAACTATGGCTACACCTTC.

In regard to this clonotype: Given a much more abundant clone one base away, this may be a read error. The V gene is TRBV2, the J gene TRBJ1-6; D not certain. Germline V CDR1 and CDR2: SNHLY, FYNNEI. The CDR3 has 18 residues. For the CDR3, the DNA is TGTGCCAGCGGTGAAGCCAACGACGGGAGCTCCTATAATTCACCCCTCCACTTT. Translated: CASGEANDGSSYNSPLHF.

At least ten counts were recorded for this clonotype. CDR3 protein: CASSAGGASYEQYF. CDR3 nucleotides: TGTGCCAGCAGCGCCGGAGGGGCCTCCTACGAGCAGTACTTC. The J gene is TRBJ2-7, the V gene TRBV9, with a possible D match to TRBD2 (6 bases). CDR3 length: 14 amino acids. V was cut by 3 bases and J by 0 bases, with 10 bases left in between. CDR1 and CDR2 (germline): SGDLS, YYNGEE. Full variable domain (outside the CDR3, taken from reference TRBV9 and TRBJ2-7): DSGVTQTPKHLITATGQRVTLRCSPRSGDLSVYWYQQSLDQGLQFLIQYYNGEERAKGNILERFSAQQFPDLHSELNLSSLELGDSALYFCASSAGGASYEQYFGPGTRLTVT.

This clonotype was seen only a few times. The J gene is TRBJ2-1, the V gene TRBV12-3 or TRBV12-4; 10 nucleotides align to TRBD2. V was clipped by 4 bases and J by 5 bases; unmatched bases: 2. The length of the CDR3 is 14 residues. The CDR3: CASSSGLANNEQFF. The CDR3 DNA follows: TGTGCCAGCAGTTCGGGACTAGCGAACAATGAGCAGTTCTTC.